This TCR beta chain derives from a study of human versus mouse CDR3 diversity and MHC coevolution. In the study overall: The immunoSEQ assay reportedly detects one in 200,000 T cells. Each sample yielded about 0.6 x 10^7 to 1.8 x 10^7 valid reads. General study results and limits: The lowest clonal inequality scores came from most of the three human donors.

The method was immunoSEQ multiplex PCR; TCRdb's version includes in-frame clones alone and lacks a portion of them. Of some 80,000 clones listed, 85% to 95% are singletons. Naive CD4 T cells were sorted as CD45RO-negative, CD62L-positive. Of note for this clone: Its antigen is unidentified.

CDR3 length: 13 residues. Deletions cut 0 bases from V and 3 bases from J, with 7 bases between. CDR1 and CDR2 from the germline V gene are GTSNPN and SVGIG (reference sequence). The sample consisted of naive CD4+ T cells from blood. Subset in this sample: CD45RO-negative CD62L-positive naive CD4 T cells. This sequence was found in a person between 25 and 69 years old in good health. The chain has TRBV30 and TRBJ2-3; D is unclear. CDR3 loop: CAWSVGSTDTQYF. CDR3 DNA sequence: TGTGCCTGGAGTGTGGGCTCTACAGATACGCAGTATTTT.